At least ten counts were recorded for the clone carrying this T cell receptor beta chain. The source of the sample is a study of T cells in Graves' hyperthyroidism and ophthalmopathy. V was clipped by 4 bases and J by 1 base; unmatched bases: 6. From germline, CDR1 is SGHNT and CDR2 YYREEE (reference sequence). The CDR3 loop spans 15 amino acids. Researchers took RNA transcripts and amplified the TCR beta CDR3 regions from them. A first-round RT-PCR of the TCR CDR3 used the HTBI primer set. From the multiplex PCR reads, TCRdb called clonotypes with MiXCR, one entry per CDR3 protein. The data show approximately 410,000 distinct CDR3 sequences, about 15% seen once. Uncontrolled infection, other autoimmune disease, pregnancy or lactation excluded patients. Based on clinical symptoms, serum thyroxine and TRAb, thyroid ultrasound and orbital computed tomography, diagnoses were reached.

The rearrangement links TRBV5-4 to TRBJ2-5; 8 positions match TRBD2. This TCR was sampled from a man aged 18-30 years with Graves' ophthalmopathy. Sequencing used blood. The CDR3 sequence is CASSAPLAGQETQYF. The CDR3 DNA reads as TGTGCCAGCAGCGCCCCCCTAGCGGGCCAAGAGACCCAGTACTTC.